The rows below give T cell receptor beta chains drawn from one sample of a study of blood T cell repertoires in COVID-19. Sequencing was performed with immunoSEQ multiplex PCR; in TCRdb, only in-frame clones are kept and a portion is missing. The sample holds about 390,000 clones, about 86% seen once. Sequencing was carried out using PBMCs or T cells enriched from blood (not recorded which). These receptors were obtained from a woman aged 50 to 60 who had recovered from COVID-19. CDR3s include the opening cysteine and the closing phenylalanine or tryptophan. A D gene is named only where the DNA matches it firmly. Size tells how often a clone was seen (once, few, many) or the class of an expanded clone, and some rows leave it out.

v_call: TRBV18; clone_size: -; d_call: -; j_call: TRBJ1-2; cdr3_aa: CASSPEELRGYTF; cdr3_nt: TGTGCCAGCTCCCCCGAAGAACTTCGGGGCTACACCTTC
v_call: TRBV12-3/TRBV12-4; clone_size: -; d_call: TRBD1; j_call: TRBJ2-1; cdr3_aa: CASTGQGKSEQFF; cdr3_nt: TGTGCCAGCACCGGACAGGGAAAGAGTGAGCAGTTCTTC
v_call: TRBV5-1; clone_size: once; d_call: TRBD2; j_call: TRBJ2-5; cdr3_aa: CASSPGLAGGSGETQYF; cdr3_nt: TGCGCCAGCAGCCCGGGACTAGCGGGGGGGTCAGGAGAGACCCAGTACTTC
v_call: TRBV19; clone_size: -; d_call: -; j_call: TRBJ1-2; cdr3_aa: CASSRDGTQGTF; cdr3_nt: TGTGCCAGTAGTAGGGACGGGACACAGGGCACCTTC
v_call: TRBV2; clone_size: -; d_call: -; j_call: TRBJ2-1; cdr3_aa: CASMWAGEQFF; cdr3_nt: TGTGCCAGCATGTGGGCAGGAGAGCAGTTCTTC
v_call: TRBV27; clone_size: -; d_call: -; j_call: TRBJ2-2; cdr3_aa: CASSPRGTGELFF; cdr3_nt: TGTGCCAGCAGTCCCCGGGGCACCGGGGAGCTGTTTTTT
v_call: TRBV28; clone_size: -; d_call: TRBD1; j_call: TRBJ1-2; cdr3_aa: CASSSAGTDRTYGYTF; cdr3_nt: TGTGCCAGCAGTTCTGCCGGGACAGACAGAACCTATGGCTACACCTTC
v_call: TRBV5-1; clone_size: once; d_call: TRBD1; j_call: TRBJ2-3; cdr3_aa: CASSLNPGQGAPGDTQYF; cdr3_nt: TGCGCCAGCAGCTTGAACCCGGGACAGGGGGCGCCTGGAGATACGCAGTATTTT
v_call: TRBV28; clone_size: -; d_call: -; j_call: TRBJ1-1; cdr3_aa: CASSFNGGVGTEAFF; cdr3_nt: TGTGCCAGCAGTTTTAATGGCGGGGTGGGCACTGAAGCTTTCTTT
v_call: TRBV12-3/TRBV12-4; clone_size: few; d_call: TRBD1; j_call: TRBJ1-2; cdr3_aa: CATEFDRDGYTF; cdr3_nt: TGTGCCACCGAATTCGACAGGGATGGCTACACCTTC
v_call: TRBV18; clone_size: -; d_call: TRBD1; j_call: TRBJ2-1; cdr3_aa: CASSPSRTGKLLNEQFF; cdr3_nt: TGTGCCAGCTCACCCAGCCGGACAGGCAAACTCCTCAATGAGCAGTTCTTC
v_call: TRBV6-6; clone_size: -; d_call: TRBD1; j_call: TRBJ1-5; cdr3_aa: CASRGTGDFRQPQHF; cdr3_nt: TGTGCCAGCAGGGGGACAGGGGACTTCAGACAGCCCCAGCATTTT
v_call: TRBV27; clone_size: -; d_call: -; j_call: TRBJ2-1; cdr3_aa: CASSLGGYSYNEQFF; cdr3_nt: TGTGCCAGCAGTTTGGGCGGGTACTCCTACAATGAGCAGTTCTTC
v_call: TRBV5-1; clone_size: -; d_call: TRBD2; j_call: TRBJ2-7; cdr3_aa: CASSLGREGSYEQYF; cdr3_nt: TGCGCCAGCAGCCTAGGGCGGGAGGGCTCCTACGAGCAGTACTTC
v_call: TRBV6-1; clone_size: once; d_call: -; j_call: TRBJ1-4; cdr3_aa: CASSEAPLQGKLFF; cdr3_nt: TGTGCCAGCAGTGAAGCGCCGCTGCAGGGTAAACTGTTTTTT
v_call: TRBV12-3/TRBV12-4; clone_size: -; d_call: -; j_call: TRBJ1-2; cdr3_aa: CASTINRDGYTF; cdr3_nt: TGTGCCAGCACAATTAACAGGGATGGCTACACCTTC
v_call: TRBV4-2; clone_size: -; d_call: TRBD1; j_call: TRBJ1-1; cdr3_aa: CASSQADRESPEAFF; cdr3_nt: TGTGCCAGCAGCCAAGCGGACAGGGAGTCTCCTGAAGCTTTCTTT
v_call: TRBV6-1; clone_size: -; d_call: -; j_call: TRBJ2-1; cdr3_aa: CASSEGWSEQFF; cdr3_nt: TGTGCCAGCAGTGAAGGGTGGAGTGAGCAGTTCTTC
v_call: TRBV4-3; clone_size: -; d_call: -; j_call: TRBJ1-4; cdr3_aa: CASSQEHRDREKLFF; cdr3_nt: TGCGCCAGCAGCCAAGAACACAGGGATCGGGAAAAACTGTTTTTT
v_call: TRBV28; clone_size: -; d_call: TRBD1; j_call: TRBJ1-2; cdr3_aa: CASSLWTGLGGYTF; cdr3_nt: TGTGCCAGCAGTTTATGGACAGGGTTAGGTGGCTACACCTTC
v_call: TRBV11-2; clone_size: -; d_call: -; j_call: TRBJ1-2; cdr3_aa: CASSINRDERPNYGYTF; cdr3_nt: TGTGCCAGCAGCATCAACAGGGACGAGCGCCCTAACTATGGCTACACCTTC
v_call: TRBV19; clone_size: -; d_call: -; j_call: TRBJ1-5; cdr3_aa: CASRYGASAQHF; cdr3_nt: TGTGCCAGTAGGTATGGGGCCTCCGCCCAGCATTTT
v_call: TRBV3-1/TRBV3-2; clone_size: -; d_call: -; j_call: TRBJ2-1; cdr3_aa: CASSQVLSNEQFF; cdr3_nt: TGTGCCAGCAGCCAAGTGCTCAGCAATGAGCAGTTCTTC
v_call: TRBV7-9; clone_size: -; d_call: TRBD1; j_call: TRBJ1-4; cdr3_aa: CASSIFLGQGHEKLFF; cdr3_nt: TGTGCCAGCAGCATTTTTCTTGGACAGGGCCACGAAAAACTGTTTTTT